A selection of T cell receptor beta chains follows, all from one sample in a study of cytomegalovirus exposure and HLA in healthy donors. Here immunoSEQ multiplex PCR was the method, and the copy in TCRdb shows in-frame clones only, minus some. The table lists some 90,000 clones, around 74% of them singletons, with approximately 2% in the top ten. Input material: PBMCs. The source of these receptors is a boy aged 5-17 years in good health and CMV-seronegative. Both conserved end residues are part of each CDR3. Fields, in order: clone size, CDR3 length, V gene, D gene, J gene, CDR3 DNA, CDR3 protein. D genes are given only for firm matches. A clone size is listed for some rows: how often the clone was seen (once, few, many), or a class if it is expanded.

clone_size: .
cdr3_length: 13
v_call: TRBV5-1
d_call: .
j_call: TRBJ1-1
cdr3_nt: TGCGCCAGCAGCTTGGACGGGGGCACTGAAGCTTTCTTT
cdr3_aa: CASSLDGGTEAFF

clone_size: few
cdr3_length: 13
v_call: TRBV6-5
d_call: .
j_call: TRBJ2-7
cdr3_nt: TGTGCCAGCAGTTCACCGGTCCCAGGCGAGCAGTACTTC
cdr3_aa: CASSSPVPGEQYF

clone_size: .
cdr3_length: 17
v_call: TRBV25-1
d_call: TRBD2
j_call: TRBJ2-7
cdr3_nt: TGTGCCAGCAGCCCTGGGATAGTCGGGGGGGGTTTCTACGAGCAGTACTTC
cdr3_aa: CASSPGIVGGGFYEQYF

clone_size: .
cdr3_length: 14
v_call: TRBV5-4
d_call: .
j_call: TRBJ1-1
cdr3_nt: TGTGCCAGCAGCTTGAGCGGGTTAGGCACTGAAGCTTTCTTT
cdr3_aa: CASSLSGLGTEAFF

clone_size: .
cdr3_length: 16
v_call: TRBV4-1
d_call: TRBD1
j_call: TRBJ1-4
cdr3_nt: TGCGCCAGCAGCCGAACACCGGGACAGGACTTAGAAAAACTGTTTTTT
cdr3_aa: CASSRTPGQDLEKLFF

clone_size: .
cdr3_length: 14
v_call: TRBV18
d_call: .
j_call: TRBJ2-7
cdr3_nt: TGTGCCAGCTCACCTACAGGCCCCTCCTACGAGCAGTACTTC
cdr3_aa: CASSPTGPSYEQYF

clone_size: .
cdr3_length: 17
v_call: TRBV2
d_call: TRBD1
j_call: TRBJ2-5
cdr3_nt: TGTGCCAGCAGTGAACACCCATTGGACAGGGGGGAAGAGACCCAGTACTTC
cdr3_aa: CASSEHPLDRGEETQYF

clone_size: .
cdr3_length: 13
v_call: TRBV18
d_call: .
j_call: TRBJ1-1
cdr3_nt: TGTGCCAGCTCTAACCTCATGAGAATTGAAGCTTTCTTT
cdr3_aa: CASSNLMRIEAFF

clone_size: few
cdr3_length: 15
v_call: TRBV5-1
d_call: .
j_call: TRBJ1-5
cdr3_nt: TGCGCCAGCAGCTTGGGGTACGGCGGGAATCAGCCCCAGCATTTT
cdr3_aa: CASSLGYGGNQPQHF

clone_size: few
cdr3_length: 14
v_call: TRBV2
d_call: .
j_call: TRBJ1-3
cdr3_nt: TGTGCCAGCAGGGCAGGGGACTCTGGAAACACCATATATTTT
cdr3_aa: CASRAGDSGNTIYF

clone_size: .
cdr3_length: 15
v_call: TRBV9
d_call: TRBD1
j_call: TRBJ1-1
cdr3_nt: TGTGCCAGCAGCACCCTTGGGGGACAGGGGTCTGAAGCTTTCTTT
cdr3_aa: CASSTLGGQGSEAFF

clone_size: .
cdr3_length: 14
v_call: TRBV19
d_call: .
j_call: TRBJ2-1
cdr3_nt: TGTGCCAGTACCCCAGACAGGCTCGGCTATGAGCAGTTCTTC
cdr3_aa: CASTPDRLGYEQFF

clone_size: .
cdr3_length: 15
v_call: TRBV5-1
d_call: .
j_call: TRBJ1-2
cdr3_nt: TGCGCCAGCAGCGTCGGGGCAGGGGTAGCCTATGGCTACACCTTC
cdr3_aa: CASSVGAGVAYGYTF

clone_size: .
cdr3_length: 15
v_call: TRBV2
d_call: .
j_call: TRBJ1-2
cdr3_nt: TGTGCCAGCAGTTTGGGACTCATATCGCCGTATGGCTACACCTTC
cdr3_aa: CASSLGLISPYGYTF

clone_size: .
cdr3_length: 20
v_call: TRBV4-3
d_call: TRBD1
j_call: TRBJ2-3
cdr3_nt: TGCGCCAGCAGCCACGTCGGCGTTAGAGGGGGACAGGGAGTATCAGATACGCAGTATTTT
cdr3_aa: CASSHVGVRGGQGVSDTQYF

clone_size: .
cdr3_length: 18
v_call: TRBV29-1
d_call: TRBD1
j_call: TRBJ2-7
cdr3_nt: TGCAGCGTGGGGGGGTTAGGACAGGGGTTAGAAAGCTCCTACGAGCAGTACTTC
cdr3_aa: CSVGGLGQGLESSYEQYF

clone_size: few
cdr3_length: 14
v_call: TRBV5-6
d_call: .
j_call: TRBJ1-1
cdr3_nt: TGTGCCAGCAGCTTCGGGTTCATGAACACTGAAGCTTTCTTT
cdr3_aa: CASSFGFMNTEAFF